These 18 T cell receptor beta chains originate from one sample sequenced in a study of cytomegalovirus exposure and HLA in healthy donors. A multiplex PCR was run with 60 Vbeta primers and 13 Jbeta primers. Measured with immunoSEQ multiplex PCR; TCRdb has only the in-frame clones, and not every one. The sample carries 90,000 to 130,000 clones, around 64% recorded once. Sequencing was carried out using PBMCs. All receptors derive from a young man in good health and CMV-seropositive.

In DNA, the CDR3 is TGTGCCAGCAGCTTAGCGCGGGGGACTAGCGGGATGTTCTTC. Protein sequence: CASSLARGTSGMFF. V usage is TRBV7-9 and J usage is TRBJ2-1, with 13 positions matching TRBD2. The length of the CDR3 is 14 residues. The J segment lost 15 bases and the V segment lost 0 bases, leaving 5 bases of the junction unmatched. The germline V gene has CDR1 SEHNR and CDR2 FQNEAQ (reference sequence). Based on the CDR3 plus reference TRBV7-9 and TRBJ2-1, the full variable domain is DTGVSQNPRHKITKRGQNVTFRCDPISEHNRLYWYRQTLGQGPEFLTYFQNEAQLEKSRLLSDRFSAERPKGSFSTLEIQRTEQGDSAMYLCASSLARGTSGMFFGPGTRLTVL.

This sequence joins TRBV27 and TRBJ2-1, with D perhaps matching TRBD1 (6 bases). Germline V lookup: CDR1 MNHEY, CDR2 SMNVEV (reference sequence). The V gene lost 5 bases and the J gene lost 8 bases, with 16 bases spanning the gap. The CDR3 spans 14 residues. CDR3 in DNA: TGTGCCAGCAGTAACCTCTGGACAGTTTATGAGCAGTTCTTC. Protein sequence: CASSNLWTVYEQFF.

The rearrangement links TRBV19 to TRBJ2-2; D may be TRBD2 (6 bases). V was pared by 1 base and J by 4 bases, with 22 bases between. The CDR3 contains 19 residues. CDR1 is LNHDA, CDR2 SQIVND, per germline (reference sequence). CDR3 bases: TGTGCCAGTAGTATAGGCGGGGTGTGGGGAAACGAAGGCACCGGGGAGCTGTTTTTT. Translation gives CASSIGGVWGNEGTGELFF.

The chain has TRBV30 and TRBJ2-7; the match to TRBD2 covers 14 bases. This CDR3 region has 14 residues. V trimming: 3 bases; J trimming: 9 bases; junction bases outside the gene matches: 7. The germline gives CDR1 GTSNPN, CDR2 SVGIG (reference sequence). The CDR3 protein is CAWSEGLAGVGQYV. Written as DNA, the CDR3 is TGTGCCTGGAGCGAGGGACTAGCGGGAGTGGGGCAGTACGTC.

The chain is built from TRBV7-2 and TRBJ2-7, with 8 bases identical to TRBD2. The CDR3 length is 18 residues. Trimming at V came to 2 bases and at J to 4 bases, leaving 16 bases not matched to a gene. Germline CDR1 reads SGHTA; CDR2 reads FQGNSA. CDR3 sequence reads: CASSLMALKAGGPYEQYF. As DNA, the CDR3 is TGTGCCAGCAGCTTAATGGCGTTGAAGGCGGGGGGCCCTTACGAGCAGTACTTC.

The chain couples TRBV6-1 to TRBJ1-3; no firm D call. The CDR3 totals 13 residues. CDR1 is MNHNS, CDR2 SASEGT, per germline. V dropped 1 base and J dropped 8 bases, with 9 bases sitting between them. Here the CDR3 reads CASSEGSADTIYF. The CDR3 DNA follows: TGTGCCAGCAGTGAAGGGAGTGCTGACACCATATATTTT.

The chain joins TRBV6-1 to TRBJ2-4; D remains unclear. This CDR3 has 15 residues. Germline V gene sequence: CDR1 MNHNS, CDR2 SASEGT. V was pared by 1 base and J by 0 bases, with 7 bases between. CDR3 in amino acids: CASSEGSVAKNIQYF. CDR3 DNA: TGTGCCAGCAGTGAAGGGTCAGTAGCCAAAAACATTCAGTACTTC.

The DNA for the CDR3 is TGTGCCACCAGCAGCCTTGGGGACTACCGGACCTACAATGAGCAGTTCTTC. Translation gives CATSSLGDYRTYNEQFF. The rearrangement joins TRBV15 to TRBJ2-1, with TRBD2 identical over 7 bases. Germline V gives CDR1 LNHNV, CDR2 YYDKDF (reference sequence). CDR3 length: 17 residues. The junction had 10 bases not matched to a gene; V was cut back by 3 bases and J by 2 bases.

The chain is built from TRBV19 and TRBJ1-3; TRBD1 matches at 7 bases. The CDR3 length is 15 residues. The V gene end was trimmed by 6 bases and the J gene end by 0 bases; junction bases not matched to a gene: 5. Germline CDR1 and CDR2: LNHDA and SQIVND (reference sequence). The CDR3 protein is CASRRDRASGNTIYF. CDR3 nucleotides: TGTGCCAGTAGGCGAGACAGGGCCTCTGGAAACACCATATATTTT.

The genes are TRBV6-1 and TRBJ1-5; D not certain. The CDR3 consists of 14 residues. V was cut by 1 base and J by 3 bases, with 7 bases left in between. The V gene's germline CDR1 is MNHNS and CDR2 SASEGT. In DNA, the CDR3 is TGTGCCAGCAGTGAAGGGGGAGCCAATCAGCCCCAGCATTTT. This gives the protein CASSEGGANQPQHF.

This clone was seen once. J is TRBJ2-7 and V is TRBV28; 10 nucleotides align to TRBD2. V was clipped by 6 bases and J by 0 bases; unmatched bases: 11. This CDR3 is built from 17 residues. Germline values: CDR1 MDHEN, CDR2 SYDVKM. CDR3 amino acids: CASRLGLAVWSSYEQYF. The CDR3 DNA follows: TGTGCCAGCAGGCTAGGACTAGCGGTTTGGAGCTCCTACGAGCAGTACTTC.

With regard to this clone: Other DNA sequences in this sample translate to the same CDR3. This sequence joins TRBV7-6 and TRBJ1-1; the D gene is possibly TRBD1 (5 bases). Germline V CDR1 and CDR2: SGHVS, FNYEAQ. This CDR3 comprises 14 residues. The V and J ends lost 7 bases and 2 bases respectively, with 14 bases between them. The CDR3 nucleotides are TGTGCCAGCACCGCTGGGGGGGGTAACACTGAAGCTTTCTTT. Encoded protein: CASTAGGGNTEAFF.

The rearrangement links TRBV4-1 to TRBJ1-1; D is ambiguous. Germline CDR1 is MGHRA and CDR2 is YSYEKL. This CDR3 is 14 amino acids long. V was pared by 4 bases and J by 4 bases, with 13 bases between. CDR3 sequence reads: CASSPRVLSTEAFF. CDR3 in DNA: TGCGCCAGCAGCCCCCGGGTCCTTTCCACTGAAGCTTTCTTT.

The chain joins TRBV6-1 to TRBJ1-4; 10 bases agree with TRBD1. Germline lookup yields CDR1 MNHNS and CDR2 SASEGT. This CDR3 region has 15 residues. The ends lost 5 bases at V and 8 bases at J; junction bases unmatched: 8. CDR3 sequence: CASSTWTGGREKLFF. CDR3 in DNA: TGTGCCAGCAGTACCTGGACAGGGGGTCGGGAAAAACTGTTTTTT.

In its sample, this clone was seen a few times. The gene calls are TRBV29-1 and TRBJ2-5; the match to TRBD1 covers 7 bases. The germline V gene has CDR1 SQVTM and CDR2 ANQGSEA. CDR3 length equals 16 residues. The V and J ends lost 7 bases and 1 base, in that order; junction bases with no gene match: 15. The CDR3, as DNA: TGCAGCGGCCCTAAGGGACAGCAAAAAAGCCAAGAGACCCAGTACTTC. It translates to CSGPKGQQKSQETQYF.

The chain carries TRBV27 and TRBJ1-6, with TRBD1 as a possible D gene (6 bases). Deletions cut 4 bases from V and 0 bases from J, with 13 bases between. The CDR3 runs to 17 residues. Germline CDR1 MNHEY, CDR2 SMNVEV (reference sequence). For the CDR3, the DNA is TGTGCCAGCAGTTCACGACAGGATAGCTCCTATAATTCACCCCTCCACTTT. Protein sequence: CASSSRQDSSYNSPLHF.

Here the CDR3 reads CASSLGLQGTEAFF. The CDR3 DNA follows: TGCGCCAGCAGCTTGGGACTCCAGGGAACTGAAGCTTTCTTT. The rearrangement joins TRBV5-1 to TRBJ1-1; tentative D call: TRBD1 (5 bases). The germline V gene has CDR1 SGHRS and CDR2 YFSETQ. The CDR3 extends over 14 amino acids. V was shortened by 0 bases and J by 5 bases, with 11 bases between the two germline ends.

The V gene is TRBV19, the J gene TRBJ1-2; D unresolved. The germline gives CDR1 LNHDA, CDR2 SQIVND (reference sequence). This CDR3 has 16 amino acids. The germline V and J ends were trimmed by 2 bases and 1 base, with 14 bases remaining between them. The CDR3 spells CASSIPREKGNYGYTF. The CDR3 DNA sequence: TGTGCCAGTAGTATACCCCGGGAGAAGGGTAACTATGGCTACACCTTC. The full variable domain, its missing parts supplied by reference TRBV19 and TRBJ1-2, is DGGITQSPKYLFRKEGQNVTLSCEQNLNHDAMYWYRQDPGQGLRLIYYSQIVNDFQKGDIAEGYSVSREKKESFPLTVTSAQKNPTAFYLCASSIPREKGNYGYTFGSGTRLTVV.